The 14 T cell receptor beta chains listed next were all sequenced from one sample in a study of T-cell memory formation after mild COVID-19. TCRdb redid the calling of the 5' RACE reads with MiXCR, one entry per CDR3 protein. Of some 210,000 distinct CDR3 sequences detected, 27% appear once; the ten largest clones hold 10% to 12%. Material for sequencing was PBMCs or a T cell subset sorted from them (not recorded which). All receptors come from an adult woman who had mild COVID-19 (a few samples of this study predate the infection). Cell type and time point are not known.

The J gene is TRBJ2-1, the V gene TRBV7-3; 15 bases are a match to TRBD2. Germline CDR1 and CDR2: SGHTA and FQGTGA. The CDR3 has 15 residues. J lost 9 bases, V lost 5 bases, and 5 bases had no gene match. CDR3 sequence: CASSNQGLAGGEQFF. CDR3 in DNA: TGTGCCAGCAGCAACCAGGGACTAGCGGGAGGTGAGCAGTTCTTC.

This clonotype was counted between two and nine times. The chain carries TRBV24-1 and TRBJ1-5; tentative D call: TRBD1 (5 bases). The V gene's germline CDR1 is KGHDR and CDR2 SFDVKD. The CDR3 runs 14 residues. V was clipped by 3 bases and J by 6 bases, with 11 bases between them. CDR3: CATSDSRGSQPQHF. The CDR3 DNA reads as TGTGCCACCAGTGATAGTCGGGGGAGTCAGCCCCAGCATTTT.

This clonotype was seen at least ten times. V and J are TRBV7-9 and TRBJ1-4; D is unclear. Germline V gene sequence: CDR1 SEHNR, CDR2 FQNEAQ (reference sequence). V was trimmed by 4 bases and J by 4 bases, leaving 13 bases between them. CDR3 size: 15 residues. The DNA of the CDR3 is TGTGCCAGCAGCTCTCCCGCAGGTCTTAATGAAAAACTGTTTTTT. Translating it yields CASSSPAGLNEKLFF.

The chain recombines TRBV12-3 or TRBV12-4 with TRBJ1-2, with D perhaps TRBD1 (6 bases). V shed 6 bases and J shed 8 bases, with 19 bases lying between them. The CDR3 covers 14 residues. The DNA of the CDR3 is TGTGCCAGCAGCCACGGAGGGGGGGGAGGAGGCTACACCTTC. It codes for CASSHGGGGGGYTF.

The chain recombines TRBV24-1 with TRBJ1-2, with a tentative D call TRBD1 (6 bases). The V end lost 7 bases, the J end lost 2 bases, and 13 bases lay between the germline ends. Per the germline V gene, CDR1 is KGHDR and CDR2 is SFDVKD. The CDR3 has 14 residues. The CDR3 loop is CATSEHRVNYGYTF. The DNA of the CDR3 is TGTGCCACCAGCGAACACAGGGTCAACTATGGCTACACCTTC.

This clonotype came up a few times. The CDR3 protein is CASSFGQSSYEQYF. The CDR3 nucleotides read TGCGCCAGCAGCTTTGGGCAGAGCTCCTACGAGCAGTACTTC. This chain uses TRBV5-1 with TRBJ2-7; D remains ambiguous. V was trimmed by 2 bases and J by 0 bases, leaving 9 bases between them. This CDR3 is built from 14 residues. Germline values: CDR1 SGHRS, CDR2 YFSETQ.

The V call is TRBV28, the J call TRBJ2-3; no firm D call. Germline CDR1 MDHEN, CDR2 SYDVKM. The CDR3 is 16 residues long. Between the trimmed V and J ends, which lost 6 bases and 2 bases, there was a span of 18 bases. The CDR3 protein is CASSLPPQAYTDTQYF. DNA of the CDR3: TGTGCCAGCAGCCTCCCTCCCCAAGCCTACACAGATACGCAGTATTTT. Drawing the rest from reference TRBV28 and TRBJ2-3, the complete variable domain is DVKVTQSSRYLVKRTGEKVFLECVQDMDHENMFWYRQDPGLGLRLIYFSYDVKMKEKGDIPEGYSVSREKKERFSLILESASTNQTSMYLCASSLPPQAYTDTQYFGPGTRLTVL.

This clonotype was observed a handful of times. The chain links TRBV20-1 to TRBJ1-3; D is unresolved. V dropped 5 bases and J dropped 0 bases, with 14 bases sitting between them. This CDR3 spans 15 amino acids. Germline CDR1 is DFQATT and CDR2 is SNEGSKA (reference sequence). Here the CDR3 reads CSALRLPSSGNTIYF. CDR3 in DNA: TGCAGTGCTTTAAGACTACCGAGCTCTGGAAACACCATATATTTT.

This sequence joins TRBV7-9 and TRBJ2-1; 8 nucleotides line up with TRBD2. The junction had 8 bases not matched to a gene; V was cut back by 4 bases and J by 3 bases. In germline, CDR1 is SEHNR, CDR2 FQNEAQ (reference sequence). This CDR3 is 16 amino acids long. CDR3 nucleotides: TGTGCCAGCAGCTCCGGACTAGCAGTTCGCTACAATGAGCAGTTCTTC. Translation gives CASSSGLAVRYNEQFF.

The V call is TRBV29-1, the J call TRBJ2-7, with 11 bases fitting TRBD2. The junction had 1 base not matched to a gene; V was cut back by 0 bases and J by 0 bases. The CDR3 loop spans 15 amino acids. Germline V gene data show CDR1 as SQVTM and CDR2 as ANQGSEA. In nucleotides, the CDR3 is TGCAGCGTTGAAGATGGACTAGCGGGCTCCTACGAGCAGTACTTC. It specifies CSVEDGLAGSYEQYF.

This chain links TRBV7-9 with TRBJ2-3; D is undetermined. Trimming took off 4 bases at V and 3 bases at J, with 5 bases between the two ends. The CDR3 has 12 residues. Germline V CDR1 and CDR2: SEHNR, FQNEAQ (reference sequence). CDR3 nucleotides: TGTGCCAGCAGCTCCCCGACAGATACGCAGTATTTT. Encoded protein: CASSSPTDTQYF.

V usage is TRBV27 and J usage is TRBJ1-6, with no clear D. V gave up 3 bases and J gave up 6 bases, with 3 bases separating them. The CDR3 is 12 residues long. Germline values: CDR1 MNHEY, CDR2 SMNVEV (reference sequence). CDR3: CASSFVNSPLHF. CDR3 DNA sequence: TGTGCCAGCAGTTTTGTTAATTCACCCCTCCACTTT.

This chain uses TRBV11-2 with TRBJ2-2; 7 bases map to TRBD1. CDR1 is SGHAT and CDR2 is FQNNGV in the germline V gene. The CDR3 is made up of 15 amino acids. V lost 6 bases, J lost 5 bases, and 9 bases stayed unmatched. CDR3 DNA: TGTGCCAGCAGATTCCTCAGGGGGACAACCGGGGAGCTGTTTTTT. The encoded protein is CASRFLRGTTGELFF.

This clonotype was counted a few times. Relative to the germline gene, one junction end is altered; a read error may explain this. This chain uses TRBV5-1 with TRBJ2-1; D is ambiguous. This CDR3 spans 12 amino acids. The germline V gene encodes CDR1 SGHRS and CDR2 YFSETQ. CDR3 nucleotide sequence: TGCGCCAGCAGCTTGTCCTCCAATGAGCAGTTCTTC. The encoded protein is CASSLSSNEQFF.